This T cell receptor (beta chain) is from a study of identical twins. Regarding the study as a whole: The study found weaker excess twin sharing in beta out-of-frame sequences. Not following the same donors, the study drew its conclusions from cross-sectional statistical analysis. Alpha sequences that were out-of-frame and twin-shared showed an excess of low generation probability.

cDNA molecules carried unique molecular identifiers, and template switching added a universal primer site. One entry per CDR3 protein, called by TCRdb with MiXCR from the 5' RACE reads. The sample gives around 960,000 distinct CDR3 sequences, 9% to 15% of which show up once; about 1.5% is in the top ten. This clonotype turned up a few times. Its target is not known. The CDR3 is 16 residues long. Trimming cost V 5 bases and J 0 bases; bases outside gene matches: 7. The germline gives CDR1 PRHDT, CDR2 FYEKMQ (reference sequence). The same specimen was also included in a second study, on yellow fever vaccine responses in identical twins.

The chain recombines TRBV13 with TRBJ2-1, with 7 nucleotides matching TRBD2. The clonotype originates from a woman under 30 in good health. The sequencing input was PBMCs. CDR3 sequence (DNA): TGTGCCAGCAGCGTTCGAGCGGGGAGCTCCTACAATGAGCAGTTCTTC. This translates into CASSVRAGSSYNEQFF.